This passage covers 10 T cell receptor beta chains from one sample sequenced in a study of T cell clonality in common variable immunodeficiency. These TCRs are of unknown antigen specificity. Study-level results: Fewer deletions and N-nucleotide insertions were reportedly seen in common variable immunodeficiency TCR beta sequences.

Clones were read by immunoSEQ multiplex PCR, and TCRdb kept only the in-frame ones, dropping some. Recorded here are more than 30,000 clones, none singletons. What was sequenced was peripheral blood mononuclear cells. These receptors all come from a human donor with common variable immunodeficiency.

This clone was found many times. The CDR3 extends 3 residues past the end of the read, so its final part is completed from the germline J gene. The chain employs TRBV5-5 and TRBJ2-5, with 7 bases matching TRBD1. The CDR3 loop spans 15 amino acids. V gave up 3 bases and J gave up 5 bases; unmatched junction bases: 10. CDR1 is SGHKS and CDR2 is YYEKEE in the germline V gene (reference sequence). The DNA read from the CDR3 is TGTGCCAGCAGCTACAGGGGCTCGGTGGGGGAGACC. It specifies CASSYRGSVGET. The CDR3 reads in full as CASSYRGSVGETQYF. Variable domain in full (rest from reference TRBV5-5 and TRBJ2-5): DAGVTQSPTHLIKTRGQQVTLRCSPISGHKSVSWYQQVLGQGPQFIFQYYEKEERGRGNFPDRFSARQFPNYSSELNVNALLLGDSALYLCASSYRGSVGETQYFGPGTRLLVL.

This clone has a handful of counts. The observed sequence ends 3 residues before the CDR3 terminus, with the missing tail filled in from the germline J gene. This sequence joins TRBV5-1 and TRBJ2-2; D gene uncertain. Trimming took off 0 bases at V and 3 bases at J, with 3 bases between the two ends. The germline gives CDR1 SGHRS, CDR2 YFSETQ. CDR3 length: 13 residues. The CDR3 DNA, read in part, is TGCGCCAGCAGCTTGGAGCACACCGGGGAG. It translates to CASSLEHTGE. The CDR3 in full is CASSLEHTGELFF.

Sample share makes this clone medium-sized. Sequencing ends 3 residues short of the CDR3 end; the germline J gene provides the rest. This rearrangement joins TRBV9 to TRBJ1-3, with D maybe TRBD1 (6 bases). V lost 3 bases and J lost 2, with 9 bases in between. Germline V gene lookup returns CDR1 SGDLS and CDR2 YYNGEE. The CDR3 is 14 amino acids. CDR3 bases read: TGTGCCAGCAGCGCAACAGGGACTGGAAACACC. It specifies CASSATGTGNT. The entire CDR3 reads CASSATGTGNTIYF.

CDR3 in amino acids: CASSLQGASGYGYTF. The sequenced part of the CDR3 DNA is TGTGCCAGTAGCCTACAGGGGGCTTCGGGCTATGGC. The chain couples TRBV19 to TRBJ1-2; 9 bases match TRBD1. The sequence runs out 3 residues before the end of the CDR3; the remainder is reconstructed from the germline J gene. Germline lookup yields CDR1 LNHDA and CDR2 SQIVND (reference sequence). With V trimmed by 6 bases and J by 4 bases, 9 bases remained unmatched. The length of the CDR3 is 15 residues.

This clone was recorded at least ten times. The CDR3 extends 3 residues past the end of the read, so its final part is completed from the germline J gene. The chain joins TRBV14 to TRBJ1-1; 7 nucleotides match TRBD1. CDR1 and CDR2 (germline): SGHDN, FVKESK. With 2 bases clipped from V and 0 bases from J, the junction kept 3 bases outside the gene matches. CDR3 length: 15 residues. The sequenced part of the CDR3 DNA is TGTGCCAGCAGCCAAAGACAGGGCTTGAACACTGAA. It encodes CASSQRQGLNTE. The CDR3, in full, reads CASSQRQGLNTEAFF.

In the case of this clone: With the read ending 3 residues before the CDR3 end, the germline J gene is used to fill in that end. J is TRBJ2-3 and V is TRBV23-1; tentatively, D is TRBD2 (6 bases). TRBV23-1 is labeled an ORF, and its function is uncertain. The CDR3 extends over 17 amino acids. With 0 bases removed from V and 1 base from J, the gap between germline ends came to 14 bases. CDR3: CASSQSLLARGTDTQYF. CDR3 DNA (partial): TGCGCCAGCAGTCAATCGTTGCTAGCGAGGGGCACAGATACG.

This clone has ten or more counts. The CDR3 is CASSLSPSSYEQYF. Partial CDR3 DNA: TGTGCCAGCAGTTTATCCCCCAGCTCCTACGAG. This chain connects TRBV27 to TRBJ2-7, with D unclear. The read comes to an end 3 residues before the CDR3 does, leaving the germline J gene to fill in the end. Trimming left V 0 bases short and J 0 bases short, with 6 bases between. From germline, CDR1 is MNHEY and CDR2 SMNVEV (reference sequence). The length of the CDR3 is 14 residues.

This clone was counted at least ten times. The read ends 3 residues early relative to the CDR3; the germline J gene fills the gap. The chain couples TRBV7-8 to TRBJ1-2, with TRBD1 matching over 9 bases. V trimming: 0 bases; J trimming: 7 bases; junction bases outside the gene matches: 9. The CDR3 spans 16 residues. Germline V gene data show CDR1 as SGHVS and CDR2 as FQNEAQ. CDR3 sequence reads: CASSLAATGGASGYTF. CDR3 DNA, as far as it was read: TGTGCCAGCAGCTTAGCCGCAACAGGGGGCGCCTCTGGC.

This clone showed up many times. The DNA read from the CDR3 is TGTGCCAGCAGCCCCTCCCCAGGGGACACTGAA. Encoded protein: CASSPSPGDTE. The full CDR3 reads CASSPSPGDTEAFF. V and J are TRBV7-3 and TRBJ1-1; perhaps TRBD1 as D (6 bases). The read falls 3 residues short of the CDR3 end, and the missing part is taken from the germline J gene. The CDR3 has 14 amino acids. The germline V and J ends were trimmed by 5 bases and 3 bases, with 13 bases remaining between them. Looked up from germline, CDR1 is SGHTA and CDR2 is FQGTGA.

This clone has only a few counts. The read is 3 residues too short to cover the CDR3 end, so that end is filled in from the germline J gene. The J gene is TRBJ2-7, the V gene TRBV7-3, with D hard to call. V was shortened by 2 bases and J by 2 bases, with 4 bases between the two germline ends. The CDR3 spans 12 residues. In germline, CDR1 is SGHTA, CDR2 FQGTGA. Partial CDR3 DNA: TGTGCCAGCAGCTTAGCGACCTACGAG. Its protein is CASSLATYE. The complete CDR3 protein is CASSLATYEQYF.